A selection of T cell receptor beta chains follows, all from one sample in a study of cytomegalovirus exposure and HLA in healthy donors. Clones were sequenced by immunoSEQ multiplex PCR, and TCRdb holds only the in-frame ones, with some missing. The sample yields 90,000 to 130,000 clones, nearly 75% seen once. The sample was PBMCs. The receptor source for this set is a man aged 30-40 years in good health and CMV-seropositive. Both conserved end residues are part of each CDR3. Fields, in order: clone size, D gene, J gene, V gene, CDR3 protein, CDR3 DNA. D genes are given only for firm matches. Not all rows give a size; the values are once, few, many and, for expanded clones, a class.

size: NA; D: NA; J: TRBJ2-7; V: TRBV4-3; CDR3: CASSQGSQGSSSYEQYF; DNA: TGCGCCAGCAGCCAAGGCTCTCAGGGGTCCTCTTCCTACGAGCAGTACTTC
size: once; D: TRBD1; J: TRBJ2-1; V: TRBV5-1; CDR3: CASSQDRALDEQFF; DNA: TGCGCCAGCAGCCAAGACAGGGCACTGGATGAGCAGTTCTTC
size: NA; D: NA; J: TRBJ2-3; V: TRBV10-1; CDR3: CASSDDRSTDTQYF; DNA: TGCGCCAGCAGCGATGACAGGTCCACAGATACGCAGTATTTT
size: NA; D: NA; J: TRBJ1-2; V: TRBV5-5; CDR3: CASSLDQRRGWGGYTF; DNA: TGTGCCAGCAGCTTGGATCAGCGCAGGGGATGGGGCGGCTACACCTTC
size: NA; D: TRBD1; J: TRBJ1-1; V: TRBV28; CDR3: CASSLPGQGKTEAFF; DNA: TGTGCCAGCAGTTTACCGGGACAGGGTAAAACTGAAGCTTTCTTT
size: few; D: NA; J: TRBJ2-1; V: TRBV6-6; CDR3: CASSFQGRYNEQFF; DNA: TGTGCCAGCAGTTTTCAGGGAAGGTACAATGAGCAGTTCTTC
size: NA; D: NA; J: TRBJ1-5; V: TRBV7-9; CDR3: CASSLVNGLSNQPQHF; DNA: TGTGCCAGCAGCTTAGTCAACGGACTTAGCAATCAGCCCCAGCATTTT
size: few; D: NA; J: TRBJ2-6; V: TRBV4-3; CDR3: CASSQLRGSGANVLTF; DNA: TGCGCCAGCAGCCAACTTCGGGGGTCTGGGGCCAACGTCCTGACTTTC
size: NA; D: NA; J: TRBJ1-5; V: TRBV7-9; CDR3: CSSSPLDRPDQPQHF; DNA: TGTTCCAGCAGCCCCCTAGACAGGCCCGATCAGCCCCAGCATTTT
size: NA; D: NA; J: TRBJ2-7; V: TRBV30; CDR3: CAWSVNRVLNEQYF; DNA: TGTGCCTGGAGTGTAAACAGGGTTTTGAACGAGCAGTACTTC
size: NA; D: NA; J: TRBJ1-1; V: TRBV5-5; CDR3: CASSLDSYTEAFF; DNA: TGTGCCAGCAGCCTTGACAGTTACACTGAAGCTTTCTTT
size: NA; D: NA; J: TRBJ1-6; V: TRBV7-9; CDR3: CASSLDGSNSPLHF; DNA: TGTGCCAGCAGCTTAGACGGGTCTAATTCACCCCTCCACTTT
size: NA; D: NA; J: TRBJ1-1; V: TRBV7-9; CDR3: CASSLGGGSTEAFF; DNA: TGTGCCAGCAGCTTAGGGGGGGGTTCCACTGAAGCTTTCTTT